This T cell receptor beta chain is from a study of T cells in localized non-small cell lung cancer. Study conclusions and caveats: Uninvolved adjacent lung, not tumor, had the highest T cell clonality. In adjacent lung appeared a median around 60 of the top 100 tumor clones. The tumor had only one region sequenced, so heterogeneity remains possible.

Produced via immunoSEQ multiplex PCR; TCRdb's table is partial and in-frame only. The sample consists of roughly 30,000 clones, roughly 80% of them appearing once. As regards this clone: Its antigen is not known.

The CDR3 extends over 14 amino acids. Germline V CDR1 and CDR2: SGHKS, YYEKEE (reference sequence). The V and J ends lost 4 bases and 5 bases, in that order; junction bases with no gene match: 6. This sequence originates from a man aged 40-75 years with stage III lung adenocarcinoma. The material sequenced was peripheral blood mononuclear cells, taken before any cancer treatment. The V gene is TRBV5-5, the J gene TRBJ2-5, with 9 positions matching TRBD2. The CDR3 DNA sequence: TGTGCCAGCAGCCCCTTAGGACTAGCGGAGACCCAGTACTTC. The encoded protein is CASSPLGLAETQYF.